The rows below give T cell receptor beta chains drawn from one sample of a study of CD8+ T cells in alopecia areata. Profiled with immunoSEQ multiplex PCR; TCRdb holds only in-frame clones, not every one. The sample gives 150,000 to 200,000 clones, approximately 50% of which show up once; 9.5% to 13% is in the top ten. The specimen was CD8+ T cells sorted from blood, collected at week 52, from a patient treated with tofacitinib. These receptors all stem from a human donor with alopecia areata. Both conserved end residues are part of each CDR3. Fields, in order: D gene, clone size, V gene, J gene, CDR3 DNA, CDR3 protein. D genes are given only for firm matches. A row's size may be missing; if present it is once, few, many or a size class.

-	-	TRBV10-2	TRBJ1-5	TGCGCCAGCAGGCAGGGTAATCAGCCCCAGCATTTT	CASRQGNQPQHF
-	once	TRBV4-3	TRBJ1-1	TGCGCCAGCAGACAAGTTTCGGAGCCGAACACTGAAGCTTTCTTT	CASRQVSEPNTEAFF
-	-	TRBV7-9	TRBJ2-7	TGTGCCAGCAGCTTGCTCGCCTACGAGCAGTACTTC	CASSLLAYEQYF
-	-	TRBV9	TRBJ1-5	TGTGCCAGCAGCGTAGGGGATAGGGGCAATCAGCCCCAGCATTTT	CASSVGDRGNQPQHF
-	-	TRBV10-3	TRBJ1-2	TGTGCCATCAGTGAGTCGCAGGGTCCCAACTATGGCTACACCTTC	CAISESQGPNYGYTF
-	-	TRBV25-1	TRBJ1-1	TGTGCCAGCAGTGAATTGCAGGAGCCCATCACTGAAGCTTTCTTT	CASSELQEPITEAFF
-	-	TRBV7-9	TRBJ2-7	TGTGCCAGCAGCTTAATTCCGGTAGGGCGGATCTCCTACGAGCAGTACTTC	CASSLIPVGRISYEQYF
TRBD1	once	TRBV30	TRBJ1-1	TGTGCCTGGACAGGGGGCATGGACACTGAAGCTTTCTTT	CAWTGGMDTEAFF
TRBD2	-	TRBV6-4	TRBJ2-3	TGTGCCAGCAGTGACGGGCCGACGGGGGGAGATACGCAGTATTTT	CASSDGPTGGDTQYF
-	few	TRBV10-3	TRBJ2-5	TGTGCCATCACGGATGACAACTCGCAAGAGACCCAGTACTTC	CAITDDNSQETQYF
-	-	TRBV5-6	TRBJ1-6	TGTGCCAGCAGCGCCTTATTTAATTCACCCCTCCACTTT	CASSALFNSPLHF
TRBD1	few	TRBV29-1	TRBJ1-1	TGCAGCGTTGAAGAGCCGGGACAGCCCTTTGAAGCTTTCTTT	CSVEEPGQPFEAFF
-	-	TRBV29-1	TRBJ2-1	TGCAGCGTTTCTGGGACCCTACATAAGGGCAATGAGCAGTTCTTC	CSVSGTLHKGNEQFF
-	few	TRBV7-9	TRBJ1-2	TGTGCCAGCAGGCCGGACACTAACTATGGCTACACCTTC	CASRPDTNYGYTF
-	few	TRBV2	TRBJ2-3	TGTGCCAGCAGTGAGACTGGCTGGGGTTACACAGATACGCAGTATTTT	CASSETGWGYTDTQYF
-	once	TRBV30	TRBJ1-1	TGTGCCTGGGATATTATGTGGAACACTGAAGCTTTCTTT	CAWDIMWNTEAFF
-	-	TRBV29-1	TRBJ2-3	TGCAGCGTTGGCGGGGGCCGAACAGACACGCAGTATTTT	CSVGGGRTDTQYF
-	-	TRBV19	TRBJ1-2	TGTGCCAGTACCCCAATCGACAGTAACTATGGCTACACCTTC	CASTPIDSNYGYTF
TRBD1	-	TRBV27	TRBJ1-6	TGTGCCAGCAATACAGGGGGAAGTTCACCCCTCCACTTT	CASNTGGSSPLHF
TRBD1	-	TRBV7-9	TRBJ1-2	TGTGCCAGCAGCGCCGGACAGGGAATCTTTGGCTACACCTTC	CASSAGQGIFGYTF
-	-	TRBV29-1	TRBJ2-1	TGCAGCGTTGAAGATCTATCGCGGTCCAGAGGAAGGGAGCAGTTCTTC	CSVEDLSRSRGREQFF
-	few	TRBV2	TRBJ2-2	TGTGCCAGCAGTCCCGGGACAAGCACCGGGGAGCTGTTTTTT	CASSPGTSTGELFF
-	-	TRBV27	TRBJ2-1	TGTGCCATTGCCCCCGGCAGGGCATATGAGCAGTTCTTC	CAIAPGRAYEQFF
-	-	TRBV6-5	TRBJ1-5	TGTGCCAGCAGCCAGGGTACAGTTCAGCCCCAGCATTTT	CASSQGTVQPQHF
-	-	TRBV29-1	TRBJ2-7	TGCAGCGTTGAAGAATGGGACTACGAGCAGTACTTC	CSVEEWDYEQYF
TRBD2	-	TRBV9	TRBJ2-3	TGTGCCAGCAGCCCGGGGGGACTAAGCACAGATACGCAGTATTTT	CASSPGGLSTDTQYF
-	-	TRBV18	TRBJ1-1	TGTGCCAGCTCACCGCTAGACGGAGGTGAAGCTTTCTTT	CASSPLDGGEAFF
-	few	TRBV9	TRBJ1-1	TGTGCCAGCAGCCCAGGACAGAGGAACACTGAAGCTTTCTTT	CASSPGQRNTEAFF
TRBD1	many	TRBV15	TRBJ2-7	TGTGCCACCAGCAGAGATCGGACAGGGGGCTACGAGCAGTACTTC	CATSRDRTGGYEQYF
TRBD1	few	TRBV5-6	TRBJ2-7	TGTGCCAGCCGGACAGGGAACTACGAGCAGTACTTC	CASRTGNYEQYF
-	-	TRBV30	TRBJ1-1	TGTGCCTGGAGTGTAATGAACACTGAAGCTTTCTTT	CAWSVMNTEAFF
TRBD1	-	TRBV27	TRBJ2-7	TGTGCCAGCAGTTTGACAGGGGGGGACGTCGAGCAGTACTTC	CASSLTGGDVEQYF
-	once	TRBV6-1	TRBJ1-1	TGTGCCAGCAGTGACACTGAAGCTTTCTTT	CASSDTEAFF
-	-	TRBV7-9	TRBJ2-5	TGTGCCAGCAGCTTAACTTCAGGGCGGGAGACCCAGTACTTC	CASSLTSGRETQYF
-	few	TRBV27	TRBJ1-1	TGTGCCAGCAGTTTATCTCTGACAGGCGTCACTGAAGCTTTCTTT	CASSLSLTGVTEAFF
-	-	TRBV27	TRBJ2-3	TGTGCCAGCAGTTTGGCAGGGTACACAGATACGCAGTATTTT	CASSLAGYTDTQYF
TRBD1	-	TRBV5-6	TRBJ1-1	TGTGCCAGCAGCTGGGACAGGGGCACTGAAGCTTTCTTT	CASSWDRGTEAFF
-	-	TRBV29-1	TRBJ2-3	TGCAGCGTTGACCGGGGGGCCCTCGATACGCAGTATTTT	CSVDRGALDTQYF
-	-	TRBV2	TRBJ2-2	TGTGCCAGCACCCCGAAGGTCCTCGGGGAGCTGTTTTTT	CASTPKVLGELFF
-	once	TRBV5-1	TRBJ2-7	TGCGCCAGCAGCTTGGGTGGCAGCCACGAGCAGTACTTC	CASSLGGSHEQYF
-	-	TRBV30	TRBJ1-5	TGTGCCTACTCCTCAGGGAATAGCAATCAGCCCCAGCATTTT	CAYSSGNSNQPQHF
-	-	TRBV6-6	TRBJ1-2	TGTGCCAGCAGTTACTCGTCCGGTTTTACTGGCTACACCTTC	CASSYSSGFTGYTF
-	-	TRBV5-1	TRBJ2-7	TGCGCCAGCAGCTTGGTGGGCACGACCTACGAGCAGTACTTC	CASSLVGTTYEQYF